This TCR beta chain was retrieved from a study of identifying expanded T cells in peripheral blood. This clone turned up a few times. In germline, CDR1 is MGHRA, CDR2 YSYEKL. The CDR3 totals 18 residues. V was clipped by 4 bases and J by 9 bases, with 31 bases between them. The protocol was immunoSEQ multiplex PCR, while the TCRdb copy is restricted to in-frame clones and leaves out a portion. Here the sample spans around 120,000 clones, roughly 91% being singletons. The sequenced material came from blood. The chain is built from TRBV4-1 and TRBJ2-7; D perhaps matches TRBD2 (7 bases). The TCR comes from a person aged 18 to 75 in good health. DNA of the CDR3: TGCGCCAGCAGCCCCGGGGGGCTAGCGGAGCTCGGAGGTGGCGGGCAGTACTTC. Residues: CASSPGGLAELGGGGQYF.